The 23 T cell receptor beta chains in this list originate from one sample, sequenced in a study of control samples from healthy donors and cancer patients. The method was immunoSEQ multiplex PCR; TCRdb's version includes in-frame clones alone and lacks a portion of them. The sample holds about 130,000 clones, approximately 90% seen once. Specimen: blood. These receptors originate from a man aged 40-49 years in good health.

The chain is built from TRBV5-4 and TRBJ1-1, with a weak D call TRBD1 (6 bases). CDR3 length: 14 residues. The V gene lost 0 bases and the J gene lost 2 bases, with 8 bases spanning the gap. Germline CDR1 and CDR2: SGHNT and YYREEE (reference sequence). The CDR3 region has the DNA TGTGCCAGCAGCTTGGGGGGGGCAAACACTGAAGCTTTCTTT. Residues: CASSLGGANTEAFF.

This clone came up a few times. DNA of the CDR3: TGTGCCAGCAGCCAGTACCCCACCGGGGCCAACGTCCTGACTTTC. It specifies CASSQYPTGANVLTF. The V call is TRBV16, the J call TRBJ2-6; D remains unclear. V was trimmed by 3 bases and J by 4 bases, leaving 10 bases between them. There are 15 residues in the CDR3. Germline lookup yields CDR1 KGHSY and CDR2 FQNENV. Combining the CDR3 with reference TRBV16 and TRBJ2-6 gives the whole variable domain GEEVAQTPKHLVRGEGQKAKLYCAPIKGHSYVFWYQQVLKNEFKFLISFQNENVFDETGMPKERFSAKCLPNSPCSLEIQATKLEDSAVYFCASSQYPTGANVLTFGAGSRLTVL.

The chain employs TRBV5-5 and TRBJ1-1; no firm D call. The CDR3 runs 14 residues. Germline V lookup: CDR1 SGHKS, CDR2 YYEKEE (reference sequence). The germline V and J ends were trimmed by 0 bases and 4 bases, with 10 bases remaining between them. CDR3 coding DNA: TGTGCCAGCAGCTTGGAATTGAGCCCCACTGAAGCTTTCTTT. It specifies CASSLELSPTEAFF.

The CDR3 DNA is TGTGCCAGCAGTTCAGGGACAGGCCTTAATGAAAAACTGTTTTTT. Its translation is CASSSGTGLNEKLFF. V usage is TRBV28 and J usage is TRBJ1-4; TRBD1 matches at 8 bases. V was clipped by 4 bases and J by 4 bases; unmatched bases: 5. The CDR3 sequence is 15 residues long. CDR1 is MDHEN, CDR2 SYDVKM, per germline.

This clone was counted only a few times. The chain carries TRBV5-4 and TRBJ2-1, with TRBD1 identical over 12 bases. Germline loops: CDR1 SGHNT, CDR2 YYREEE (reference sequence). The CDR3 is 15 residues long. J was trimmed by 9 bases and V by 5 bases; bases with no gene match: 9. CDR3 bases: TGTGCCAGCAGTCAGACCGGGACAGGGGGCACTGAGCAGTTCTTC. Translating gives CASSQTGTGGTEQFF.

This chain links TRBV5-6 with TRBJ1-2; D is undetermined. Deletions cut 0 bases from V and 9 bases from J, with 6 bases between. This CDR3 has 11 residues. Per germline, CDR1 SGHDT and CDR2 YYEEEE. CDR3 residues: CASSLGRSYTF. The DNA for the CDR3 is TGTGCCAGCAGCTTGGGAAGGAGCTACACCTTC.

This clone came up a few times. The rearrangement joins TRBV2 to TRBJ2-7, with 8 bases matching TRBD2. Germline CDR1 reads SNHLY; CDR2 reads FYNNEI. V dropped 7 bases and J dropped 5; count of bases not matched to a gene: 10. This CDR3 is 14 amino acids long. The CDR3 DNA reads TGTGCCAGCACCCCCGGCAGCGGGGGCCACGAGCAGTACTTC. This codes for CASTPGSGGHEQYF. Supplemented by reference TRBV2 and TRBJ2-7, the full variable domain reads EPEVTQTPSHQVTQMGQEVILRCVPISNHLYFYWYRQILGQKVEFLVSFYNNEISEKSEIFDDQFSVERPDGSNFTLKIRSTKLEDSAMYFCASTPGSGGHEQYFGPGTRLTVT.

Here the CDR3 DNA reads TGTGCCAGCAGCTTAGCCCGGGGACAGGGAGCTGGGCAGTATTTT. Translation gives CASSLARGQGAGQYF. The rearrangement uses TRBV11-2 and TRBJ2-3; TRBD1 matches at 9 bases. Germline V CDR1 and CDR2: SGHAT, FQNNGV. This CDR3 spans 15 amino acids. V lost 1 base and J lost 11; bases outside the gene matches: 10.

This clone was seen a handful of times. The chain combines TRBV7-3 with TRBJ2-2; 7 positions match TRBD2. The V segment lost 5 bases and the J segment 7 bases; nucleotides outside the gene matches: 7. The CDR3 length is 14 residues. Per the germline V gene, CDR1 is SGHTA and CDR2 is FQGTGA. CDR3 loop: CASSPPGGYGELFF. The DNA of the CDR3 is TGTGCCAGCAGCCCCCCGGGGGGATACGGGGAGCTGTTTTTT.

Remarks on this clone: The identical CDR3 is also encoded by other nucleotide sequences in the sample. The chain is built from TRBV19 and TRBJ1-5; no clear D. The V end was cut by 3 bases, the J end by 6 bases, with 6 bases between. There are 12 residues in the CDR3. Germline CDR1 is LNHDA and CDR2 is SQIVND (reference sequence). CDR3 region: CASSILGQPQHF. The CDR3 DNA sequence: TGTGCCAGTAGTATTTTGGGTCAGCCCCAGCATTTT.

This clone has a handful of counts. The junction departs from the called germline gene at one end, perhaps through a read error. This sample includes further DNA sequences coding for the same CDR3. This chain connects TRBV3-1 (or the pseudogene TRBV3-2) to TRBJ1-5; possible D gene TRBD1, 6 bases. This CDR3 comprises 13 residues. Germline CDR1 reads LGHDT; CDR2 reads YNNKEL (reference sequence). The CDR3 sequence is CASSQDRNQPQHF. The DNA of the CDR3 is TGTGCCAGCAGTCAAGACAGGAACCAGCCCCAGCATTTT.

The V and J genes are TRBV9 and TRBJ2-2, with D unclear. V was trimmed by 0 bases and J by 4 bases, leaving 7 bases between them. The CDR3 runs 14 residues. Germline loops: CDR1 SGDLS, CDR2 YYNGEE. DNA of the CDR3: TGTGCCAGCAGCGTAGCCGGATTCACCGGGGAGCTGTTTTTT. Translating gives CASSVAGFTGELFF.

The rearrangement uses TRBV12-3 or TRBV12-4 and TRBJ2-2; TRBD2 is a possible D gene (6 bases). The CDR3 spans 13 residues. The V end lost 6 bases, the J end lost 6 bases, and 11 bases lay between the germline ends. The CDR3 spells CASRQRESGELFF. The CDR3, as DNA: TGTGCCAGCAGGCAACGGGAGTCCGGGGAGCTGTTTTTT.

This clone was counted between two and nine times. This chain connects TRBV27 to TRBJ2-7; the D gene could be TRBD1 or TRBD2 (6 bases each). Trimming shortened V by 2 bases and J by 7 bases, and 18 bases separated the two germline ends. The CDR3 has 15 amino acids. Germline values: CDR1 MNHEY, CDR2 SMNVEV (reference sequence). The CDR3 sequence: CASSLRQVDGGEQYF. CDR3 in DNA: TGTGCCAGCAGTTTAAGACAGGTCGATGGGGGGGAGCAGTACTTC.

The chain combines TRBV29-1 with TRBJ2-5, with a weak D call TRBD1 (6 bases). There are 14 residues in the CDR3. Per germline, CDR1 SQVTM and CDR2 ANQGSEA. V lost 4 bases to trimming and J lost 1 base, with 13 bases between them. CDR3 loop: CSVGRGSGQETQYF. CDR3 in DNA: TGCAGCGTTGGAAGGGGGTCAGGCCAAGAGACCCAGTACTTC. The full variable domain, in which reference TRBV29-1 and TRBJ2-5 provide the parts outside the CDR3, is SAVISQKPSRDICQRGTSLTIQCQVDSQVTMMFWYRQQPGQSLTLIATANQGSEATYESGFVIDKFPISRPNLTFSTLTVSNMSPEDSSIYLCSVGRGSGQETQYFGPGTRLLVL.

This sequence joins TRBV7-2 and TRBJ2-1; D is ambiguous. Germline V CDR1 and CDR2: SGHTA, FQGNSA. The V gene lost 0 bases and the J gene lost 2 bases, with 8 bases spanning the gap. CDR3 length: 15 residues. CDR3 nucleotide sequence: TGTGCCAGCAGCTTAGCTGGCGGCCCCTACAATGAGCAGTTCTTC. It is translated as CASSLAGGPYNEQFF. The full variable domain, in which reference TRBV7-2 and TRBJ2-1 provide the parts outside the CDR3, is GAGVSQSPSNKVTEKGKDVELRCDPISGHTALYWYRQSLGQGLEFLIYFQGNSAPDKSGLPSDRFSAERTGGSVSTLTIQRTQQEDSAVYLCASSLAGGPYNEQFFGPGTRLTVL.

The CDR3 loop is CASSFGTGTVTYEQYF. In DNA, the CDR3 is TGCGCCAGCAGCTTCGGGACAGGGACCGTCACCTACGAGCAGTACTTC. The chain employs TRBV5-1 and TRBJ2-7; 9 nucleotides match TRBD1. The CDR3 totals 16 residues. The V segment lost 2 bases and the J segment 2 bases; nucleotides outside the gene matches: 8. CDR1 is SGHRS and CDR2 is YFSETQ in the germline V gene.

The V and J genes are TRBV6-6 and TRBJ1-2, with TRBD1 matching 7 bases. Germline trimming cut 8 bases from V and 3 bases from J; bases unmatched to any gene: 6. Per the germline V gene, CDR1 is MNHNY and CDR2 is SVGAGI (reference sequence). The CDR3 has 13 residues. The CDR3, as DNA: TGTGCCAGCGGGCGACAGGGACACTATGGCTACACCTTC. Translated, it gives CASGRQGHYGYTF.

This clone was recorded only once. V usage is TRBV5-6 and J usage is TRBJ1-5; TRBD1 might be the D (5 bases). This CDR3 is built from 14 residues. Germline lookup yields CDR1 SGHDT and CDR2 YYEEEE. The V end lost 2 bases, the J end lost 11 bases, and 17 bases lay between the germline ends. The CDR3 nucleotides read TGTGCCAGCAGCTTTCGAGCCACGGGGGAGGCCCAGCATTTT. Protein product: CASSFRATGEAQHF.

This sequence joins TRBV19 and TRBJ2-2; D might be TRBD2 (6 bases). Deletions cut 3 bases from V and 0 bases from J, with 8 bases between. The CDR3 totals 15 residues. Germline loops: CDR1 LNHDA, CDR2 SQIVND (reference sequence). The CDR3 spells CASSITSTNTGELFF. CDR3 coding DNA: TGTGCCAGTAGTATCACTAGCACGAACACCGGGGAGCTGTTTTTT.

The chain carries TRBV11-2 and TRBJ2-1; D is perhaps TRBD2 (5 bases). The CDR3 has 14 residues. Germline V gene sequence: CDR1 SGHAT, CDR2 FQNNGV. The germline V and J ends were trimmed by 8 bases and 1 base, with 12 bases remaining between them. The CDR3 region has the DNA TGTGCCAGCCGCCGGAGCGGTTCCTACAATGAGCAGTTCTTC. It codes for CASRRSGSYNEQFF. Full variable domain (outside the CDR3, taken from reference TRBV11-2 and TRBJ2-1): EAGVAQSPRYKIIEKRQSVAFWCNPISGHATLYWYQQILGQGPKLLIQFQNNGVVDDSQLPKDRFSAERLKGVDSTLKIQPAKLEDSAVYLCASRRSGSYNEQFFGPGTRLTVL.

The CDR3: CASSQQGFYGYTF. For the CDR3, the DNA is TGTGCCAGCAGTCAACAGGGATTCTATGGCTACACCTTC. J is TRBJ1-2 and V is TRBV12-3 or TRBV12-4, with D perhaps TRBD1 (6 bases). The CDR3 runs to 13 residues. V shed 5 bases and J shed 4 bases, with 11 bases lying between them.

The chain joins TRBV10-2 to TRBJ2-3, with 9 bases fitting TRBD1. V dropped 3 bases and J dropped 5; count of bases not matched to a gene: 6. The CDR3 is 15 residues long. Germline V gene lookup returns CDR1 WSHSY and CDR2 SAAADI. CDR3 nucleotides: TGCGCCAGCAGTGAATGGACAGGGGAAGGAGATACGCAGTATTTT. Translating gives CASSEWTGEGDTQYF.